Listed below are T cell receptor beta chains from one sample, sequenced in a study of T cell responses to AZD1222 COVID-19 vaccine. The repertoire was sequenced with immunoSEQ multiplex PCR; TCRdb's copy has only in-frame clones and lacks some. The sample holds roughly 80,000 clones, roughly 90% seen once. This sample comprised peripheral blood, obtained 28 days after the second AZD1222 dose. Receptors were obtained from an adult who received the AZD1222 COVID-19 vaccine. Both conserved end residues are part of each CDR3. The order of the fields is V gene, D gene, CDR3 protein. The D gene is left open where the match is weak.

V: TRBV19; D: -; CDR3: CATMFRVNTEAFF
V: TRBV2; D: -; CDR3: CASSEIAGESPLHF
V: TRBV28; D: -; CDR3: CASIQAQREGYTF
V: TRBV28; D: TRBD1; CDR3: CASSLDRGAFF
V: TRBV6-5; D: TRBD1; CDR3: CASSKQGINEQYF
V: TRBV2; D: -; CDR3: CASSGAGGNQPQHF
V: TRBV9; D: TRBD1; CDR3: CASSAKTGAQETQYF
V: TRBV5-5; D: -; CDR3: CASSPGTLNQPQHF
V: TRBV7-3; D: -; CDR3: CASSQVGGTNSPLHF
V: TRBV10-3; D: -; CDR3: CAISGGALSYEQYF
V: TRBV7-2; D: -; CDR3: CASSFSQVGETQYF